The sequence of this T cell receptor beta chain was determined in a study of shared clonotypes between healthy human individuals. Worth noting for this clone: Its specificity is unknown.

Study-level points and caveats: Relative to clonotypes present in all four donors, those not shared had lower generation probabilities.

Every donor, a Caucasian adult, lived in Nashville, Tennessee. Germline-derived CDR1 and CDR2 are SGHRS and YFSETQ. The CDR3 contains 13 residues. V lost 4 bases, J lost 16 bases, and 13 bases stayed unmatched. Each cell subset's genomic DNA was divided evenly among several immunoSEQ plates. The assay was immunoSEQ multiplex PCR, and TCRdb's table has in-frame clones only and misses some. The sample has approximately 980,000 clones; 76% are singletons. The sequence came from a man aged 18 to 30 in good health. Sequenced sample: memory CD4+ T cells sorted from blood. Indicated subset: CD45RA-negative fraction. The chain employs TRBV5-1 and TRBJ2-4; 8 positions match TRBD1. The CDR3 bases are TGCGCCAGCAGCACCGGGACGGGCCAGGGGGCTTACTTC. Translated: CASSTGTGQGAYF. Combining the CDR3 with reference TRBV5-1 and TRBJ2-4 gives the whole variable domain KAGVTQTPRYLIKTRGQQVTLSCSPISGHRSVSWYQQTPGQGLQFLFEYFSETQRNKGNFPGRFSGRQFSNSRSEMNVSTLELGDSALYLCASSTGTGQGAYFGAGTRLSVL.